The rows below give T cell receptor beta chains drawn from one sample of a study of T-cell memory formation after mild COVID-19. MiXCR was run by TCRdb on the 5' RACE reads, yielding one entry per CDR3 protein. The sample comprises roughly 250,000 distinct CDR3 sequences, about 17% of which are singletons, and approximately 3.5% rests with the top ten. The sequenced sample was PBMCs or a T cell subset sorted from them (not recorded which). The receptors shown here come from a man aged 18 to 29 who had mild COVID-19 (a few samples of this study predate the infection). Cell type and time point are not known. CDR3s include the opening cysteine and the closing phenylalanine or tryptophan. The D gene is left open where the match is weak. Size is omitted from some rows. Given values are once, few, many or a class for expanded clones.

>.|.|TRBJ2-2|TRBV20-1
CSAKKVDGELFF
TGCAGTGCTAAGAAGGTGGACGGGGAGCTGTTTTTT
>.|.|TRBJ2-7|TRBV20-1
CSARDAGGPNSYEQYF
TGCAGTGCTAGAGATGCTGGGGGCCCGAACTCCTACGAGCAGTACTTC
>.|TRBD1|TRBJ2-2|TRBV2
CASSFDRGHTGELFF
TGTGCCAGCAGCTTCGACAGGGGGCATACCGGGGAGCTGTTTTTT
>few|TRBD2|TRBJ2-1|TRBV30
CAWSVLAGGTRFF
TGTGCCTGGAGTGTTTTAGCGGGGGGCACCAGGTTCTTC
>few|.|TRBJ2-1|TRBV5-1
CASEDGYSYNEQFF
TGCGCCAGCGAGGACGGGTACTCCTACAATGAGCAGTTCTTC
>.|.|TRBJ2-3|TRBV20-1
CSLPDRFTTDTQYF
TGCAGTCTCCCCGACAGATTCACCACAGATACGCAGTATTTT
>few|.|TRBJ2-1|TRBV20-1
CSAMGPGRQFF
TGCAGTGCTATGGGGCCGGGAAGGCAGTTCTTC
>.|TRBD1|TRBJ2-7|TRBV2
CASRVRGWSYEQYF
TGTGCCAGCAGGGTCAGGGGGTGGTCCTACGAGCAGTACTTC
>.|TRBD1|TRBJ1-4|TRBV4-3
CASSPGQGAANEKLFF
TGCGCCAGCAGCCCCGGACAGGGGGCGGCTAATGAAAAACTGTTTTTT
>.|TRBD2|TRBJ2-2|TRBV7-3
CASSWTSSGTGELFF
TGTGCCAGCAGTTGGACTAGCTCTGGCACCGGGGAGCTGTTTTTT
>.|TRBD1|TRBJ1-1|TRBV5-1
CASSLGTGLGAEAFF
TGCGCCAGCAGCCTGGGGACAGGACTTGGGGCTGAAGCTTTCTTT
>few|TRBD1|TRBJ2-6|TRBV19
CASSITGASGANVLTF
TGTGCCAGTAGTATCACAGGGGCCTCTGGGGCCAACGTCCTGACTTTC
>few|.|TRBJ1-1|TRBV10-3
CAIRRTDGSEAFF
TGTGCCATCAGAAGAACCGACGGATCGGAAGCTTTCTTT
>few|.|TRBJ2-3|TRBV3-1
CASSQSGTDTQYF
TGTGCCAGCAGCCAATCAGGGACAGATACGCAGTATTTT
>few|.|TRBJ2-1|TRBV10-3
CAISEGSHGLSEQFF
TGTGCCATCAGTGAAGGCTCGCATGGGCTCTCTGAGCAGTTCTTC
>.|.|TRBJ1-5|TRBV2
CASSEAVGGYQPQHF
TGTGCCAGCAGTGAAGCGGTGGGGGGCTATCAGCCCCAGCATTTT
>.|TRBD1|TRBJ1-1|TRBV20-1
CSASYRGTEAFF
TGCAGTGCTAGTTACAGGGGCACTGAAGCTTTCTTT
>few|.|TRBJ1-2|TRBV5-4
CASRGGGPRASGYTF
TGTGCCAGCAGGGGGGGGGGGCCAAGAGCGTCCGGCTACACCTTC
>few|.|TRBJ2-4|TRBV15
CATSRDQGKNIQYF
TGTGCCACCAGCAGAGATCAGGGGAAAAACATTCAGTACTTC
>.|.|TRBJ1-6|TRBV18
CASSPGGQDSPLHF
TGTGCCAGCTCACCAGGGGGTCAGGATTCACCCCTCCACTTT
>.|.|TRBJ2-5|TRBV19
CASSTRDQETQYF
TGTGCCAGTAGTACGCGTGACCAAGAGACCCAGTACTTC
>.|.|TRBJ2-4|TRBV2
CASSESGLLAKNIQYF
TGTGCCAGCAGCGAATCGGGGCTCCTAGCCAAAAACATTCAGTACTTC
>few|TRBD2|TRBJ2-5|TRBV10-3
CAISYAAGGQETQYF
TGTGCCATCAGTTATGCAGCGGGGGGGCAAGAGACCCAGTACTTC
>few|.|TRBJ1-1|TRBV5-1
CASSLGLTGVTEAFF
TGCGCCAGCAGCTTGGGGCTAACGGGGGTAACTGAAGCTTTCTTT
>few|.|TRBJ1-4|TRBV4-3
CASSQDPRGEKLFF
TGCGCCAGCAGCCAAGATCCGCGAGGTGAAAAACTGTTTTTT
>few|.|TRBJ1-4|TRBV7-8
CASSSLDTGSEKLFF
TGTGCCAGCAGCTCTCTGGACACGGGGAGTGAAAAACTGTTTTTT
>few|TRBD2|TRBJ2-3|TRBV7-3
CASSPQAGWPDTQYF
TGTGCCAGCAGCCCCCAAGCGGGGTGGCCAGATACGCAGTATTTT
>few|.|TRBJ2-2|TRBV5-5
CASSPLTGGELFF
TGTGCCAGCAGCCCTCTGACAGGCGGGGAGCTGTTTTTT
>.|.|TRBJ2-2|TRBV29-1
CSVEAGELFF
TGCAGCGTTGAGGCCGGGGAGCTGTTTTTT
>many|.|TRBJ1-6|TRBV5-1
CASSLAGVQGGNSPLHF
TGCGCCAGCAGCTTGGCGGGTGTCCAAGGAGGCAATTCACCCCTCCACTTT
>.|TRBD2|TRBJ2-7|TRBV20-1
CSVSASGGYYEQYF
TGCAGTGTATCGGCTAGCGGTGGGTACTACGAGCAGTACTTC
>few|TRBD1|TRBJ1-2|TRBV11-2
CASRPGTGGGYTF
TGTGCCAGCAGACCCGGGACAGGGGGTGGCTACACCTTC
>few|.|TRBJ2-7|TRBV6-1
CASIQGVSYEQYF
TGTGCCAGCATCCAGGGCGTCTCCTACGAGCAGTACTTC
>few|.|TRBJ1-1|TRBV6-2/TRBV6-3
CASKRVAANTEAFF
TGTGCCAGCAAGCGAGTGGCGGCGAACACTGAAGCTTTCTTT
>few|TRBD1|TRBJ1-4|TRBV29-1
CSVVTDRLHEKLFF
TGCAGCGTTGTCACGGACAGGCTTCATGAAAAACTGTTTTTT